This TCR beta chain derives from a study of cytomegalovirus exposure and HLA in healthy donors (TCRdb year 2017). About the full investigation: An earlier analysis of roughly 610 of the donors reported about 280 Gb of sequence data and about 120 million unique TCR beta sequences obtained from roughly 170 million T cells. The T cell repertoires of around 730 subjects were profiled by immunosequencing and related to cytomegalovirus serostatus. An earlier analysis of nearly 600 of the donors applied high-throughput TCR beta sequencing to assess whether each TCR beta V gene segment acted as functional or pseudogenic. Typing coverage varied by locus: about 629-640 donors for A, B, C, DRB1 and DQB1; under 550 for DQA1; around 570 for DPA1; under 490 for DPB1. Roughly 300 gigabases of sequencing data and approximately 93 million unique TCR sequences were included in an early release covering around 600 HLA-typed donors. A later genetic analysis used genome-wide SNP genotypes for about 60% of the roughly 670 donors, treating that subset as a discovery cohort. Across 398 genotyped donors of the cohort, an average of about 240,000 unique TCR beta nucleotide sequences per donor were sequenced, and roughly a sixth of those sequences were non-productive. To predict cytomegalovirus infection status, the study combined high-throughput TCR immunosequencing, statistical association of individual TCRs with disease status, and machine learning. Along with the approximately 650-subject first cohort, a separate validation cohort of over a hundred different subjects was used. Four to six DR-DQ haplotypes were handled as single units for association and clustering, since linkage in the cohort was strong. All discovery cohort repertoires had been generated on a single sequencing platform. Alongside the repertoire data, information on donor age, sex, ethnicity and CMV serostatus was compiled. The study was designed to test whether signatures of past pathogen exposure could be identified by cataloging public T cell receptors. A later analysis re-examined previously published TCR beta repertoires from 500 to 700 donors and added high-resolution HLA genotyping to investigate patterns of TCR occurrence. Class I and class II HLA loci were covered by the typing at four-digit resolution. Of the 300 to 500 genotyped donors, approximately 81% were placed in the genetic ancestry cluster associated with self-reported Caucasian donors. The later analysis used no new phenotypic data to find candidate immune exposures, relying instead on TCR beta sequences and their occurrence across donors.

What the study reported, not specific to this receptor: In a later analysis, the rate of TCR association differed among HLA loci, with DRB1 alleles having the most associated TCRs and HLA-C alleles having the fewest. Some IMGT-functional V segments, including TRBV6-2 and TRBV6-3, could not be distinguished by the 87-base-pair reads and were therefore excluded. A further reported finding was that TCR beta sequences accurately predicted the HLA-A and HLA-B alleles for most subjects in the first cohort. A total of fewer than 200 TCR beta chains were listed by the study as associated with cytomegalovirus. A later analysis associated about 17,000 TCR beta sequences with specific HLA alleles at a false discovery rate of 0.05. V-gene and J-gene trimming of TCR beta chains was associated with a missense DCLRE1C variant in a later genetic analysis, and the association was replicated in an independent cohort. Correlated functional status among segregating V segments might reflect linkage disequilibrium, but an unknown experimental factor could not be ruled out. An earlier analysis of approximately 540 of the donors showed that most TCR beta V segments appeared in productive rearrangements either about 87% or about 30% of the time, which broadly matched IMGT annotations. Most CMV-associated TCR beta chains appeared to be HLA-restricted in a later analysis, and the HLA associations seemed to be driven largely by CMV exposure. The only immune exposure information available for the cohort was CMV serostatus. In vitro tests confirmed that a few of the cytomegalovirus-associated TCR beta chains recognize cytomegalovirus antigens. The cohort was sequenced for TCR beta chains only, and without alpha or paired-chain data the features that could be detected were limited. Compared with the 666-donor mean, donors in an Asian-associated ancestry cluster had fewer N-insertions in productive TCRs, according to a later genetic analysis. The sequencing pipeline was judged likely to have produced a cluster of highly shared sequence variants as a technical artifact. According to a later analysis, parvovirus B19, influenza, CMV and Epstein-Barr virus appeared linked to several top co-occurrence clusters. The classifier was reported to diagnose cytomegalovirus status with high specificity and sensitivity in both the original cohort and the validation cohort. A later analysis found that HLA-associated TCR beta chains were more clonally expanded and had lower generation probabilities than equally common non-associated chains. Most TCR sequences were observed very rarely across donors, whereas some public TCRs were present in many individuals. When HLA alleles, especially DR and DQ, strongly co-occurred, attributing TCR associations to individual alleles was difficult. The presence/absence analyses assumed that sequencing depth was roughly uniform across donors, and that assumption may not be true. Because counts were too low, more than 15 rarely observed V segments, including chromosome 9 orphons, were left out of the earlier analysis of about 500 of the donors. The authors suggested that the approach could potentially be extended to other disease states and immunological phenotypes. Because HLA typing was unavailable for some donors at each locus, only the typed subset was used in association tests.

This clone was observed a few times. Its antigen target is currently unknown. Qualities for individual bases were not recorded, and no much larger clone is one base off. The protocol used for the library was the immunoSEQ multiplex PCR assay. For the multiplex PCR, a mixture combining 60 forward primers for TCR Vbeta segments and 13 reverse primers for TCR Jbeta segments was used. Amplification of the CDR3 region of rearranged TCR beta genes was performed with a multiplex PCR assay on genomic DNA. On the Illumina HiSeq System, the amplified TCR beta libraries were sequenced as 87-base-pair reads. In the paper's pipeline: A later analysis counted tens of millions of unique TCR beta chains across the 650 to 700 repertoires, and roughly 10 million of these chains were shared by at least two donors. A nearest-neighbor algorithm error-corrected the raw reads and collapsed the reads into unique sequences, merging closely related sequences to remove PCR and sequencing errors. V, D and J gene segments were assigned by aligning CDR3 sequences to IMGT reference sequences. For a sequence to be retained, a match of at least six nucleotides to both a V gene segment and a J gene segment was required. Rearrangements were classified as productive when the CDR3 lacked stop codons and remained in frame with V and J, and all other rearrangements were classified as non-productive. CDR3 was defined by IMGT convention, running from the second conserved V-encoded cysteine to the conserved J-encoded phenylalanine. Sequences without an unambiguous match to a single V gene segment were excluded from the earlier analysis of 450 to 650 of the donors. In an earlier analysis of 587 of the donors, V segments were called functional above 56.7% productive rearrangements and were called segregating when the between-donor standard deviation exceeded 5%. A statistical classification framework was built for diagnosing cytomegalovirus status from the catalog of TCR beta chain sequences. V and J gene assignment, in a later analysis, came from comparing TCR nucleotide sequences with IMGT/GENE-DB human TR gene sequences. A later analysis assigned CDR3 sequences and most-parsimonious VDJ recombination scenarios with the TCRdist pipeline. In a later analysis, each TCR beta chain was defined by its CDR3 amino acid sequence together with its V-gene family, and reads without a unique V-gene family were excluded. To address suspected cross-contamination and a sequencing artifact, a later analysis removed some 620 highly shared, low-generation-probability nucleotide sequences. A later analysis calculated a clonal expansion index for each public chain from normalized within-repertoire ranks of inferred template counts. In a later analysis, generation probabilities were computed using a VDJ recombination model fitted to out-of-frame rearrangements, and the results were checked against IGoR. A later analysis scored TCR-TCR, TCR-HLA and TCR-CMV co-occurrence with hypergeometric tests, applying a repertoire-size bias correction to TCR pairs. To estimate false discovery rates, a later analysis permuted the HLA or CMV assignments 20 times. In a later analysis, co-occurring TCRs were grouped using DBSCAN, with TCRdist sequence similarity added in when clustering inside HLA-allele-positive subsets. Repertoires with fewer than 30,000 or more than 120,000 public chains were left out of co-occurrence clustering, as were five repertoires with anomalous nucleotide sharing. The immuneACCESS repertoire file appears here via TCRdb, limited to in-frame rearrangements. These files lack a portion of the clones; in checked studies, under half of the deficit traces to unresolved V genes, and the cause of the others is not known. V, J and clone size were drawn from that table, and D and trimming were deduced from the DNA. Recorded for this sample are under 200,000 clones; 68% of them occurred a single time. The ten top clones hold 2.5% to 3.5% of the sample.

The cohort consisted of 650 to 850 healthy bone marrow donors. All cohort members were sampled while nominally healthy, although unrecorded immune exposures were likely present. The donor tested CMV seropositive and was one of the 289 seropositive cohort members. Every donor gave a peripheral blood sample, and the peripheral blood mononuclear cells from that sample were used for TCR beta sequencing. Genomic DNA extraction from the blood cell samples was performed with the Qiagen DNeasy Blood Extraction Kit. From V the trimming removes 2 bases and from J it removes 2 bases, while the gene matches leave 5 bases of the junction unaccounted for. The CDR3 measures 15 amino acids from cysteine to phenylalanine. The entry retains the CDR3 DNA only, 45 bases that are in frame from base 1. The germline V gene encodes CDR1 SGHKS and CDR2 YYEKEE (reference sequence).

The TCR comes from a woman between 40 and 50 years old in good health and CMV-seropositive. The chain is encoded by TRBV5-5 joined to TRBJ1-1, with 8 central nucleotides matching TRBD1. Input material: PBMCs. The sequenced DNA is TGTGCCAGCAGCTTCTGGTCAGGGGGCAACACTGAAGCTTTCTTT. This gives the protein CASSFWSGGNTEAFF.